This record covers a single T cell receptor beta chain. The antigen remains unidentified. TCRdb re-analysed the reads in MiXCR, keeping a single row per CDR3 protein. The sample holds 310,000 or so distinct CDR3 sequences, 25% seen once. The data were obtained in a study of T cell repertoires in cytomegalovirus infection. On the study more broadly: Indicated by public TCR beta signatures were CMV infection and matching HLA type.

CDR3 length: 12 amino acids. Trimming cost V 7 bases and J 6 bases, with 12 bases left between them. Findings of the study overall: Summed frequency of public TCR beta families distinguished CMV carriers with the relevant HLA.

Sequences were obtained from PBMCs. The rearrangement links TRBV12-3 or TRBV12-4 to TRBJ1-2; possible D gene TRBD1, 5 bases. This clonotype was sampled from a human donor in good health (CMV status not recorded). Some clones in this sample may be carry-over from other donors' samples. CDR3 DNA sequence: TGTGCCAGCAATAGGGGCTGGGATGGCTACACCTTC. Translation gives CASNRGWDGYTF.